A single sample gave rise to the 29 T cell receptor beta chains below, sequenced in a study of T cell responses to AZD1222 COVID-19 vaccine. Assay: immunoSEQ multiplex PCR; the TCRdb copy retains only in-frame clones and omits some. Among roughly 80,000 clones listed, roughly nine tenths were seen once. Sequenced here: peripheral blood, sampled 28 days after the second AZD1222 dose. These receptors were obtained from an adult who received the AZD1222 COVID-19 vaccine.

The chain has TRBV29-1 and TRBJ2-2; no clear D. Germline CDR1 is SQVTM and CDR2 is ANQGSEA. With 4 bases removed from V and 1 base from J, the gap between germline ends came to 7 bases. This CDR3 has 13 amino acids. CDR3 region: CSVARRNTGELFF. CDR3 coding DNA: TGCAGCGTTGCACGCAGGAACACCGGGGAGCTGTTTTTT.

The J gene is TRBJ1-1, the V gene TRBV9, with 7 nucleotides matching TRBD1. The CDR3 has 15 residues. V was clipped by 0 bases and J by 1 base; unmatched bases: 3. From germline, CDR1 is SGDLS and CDR2 YYNGEE. The CDR3 nucleotides are TGTGCCAGCAGCGTAGTCGGGACAGCGAACACTGAAGCTTTCTTT. Protein product: CASSVVGTANTEAFF.

This clone was seen a handful of times. The J gene is TRBJ1-3, the V gene TRBV7-9; no firm D call. The CDR3 has 13 residues. CDR1 is SEHNR and CDR2 is FQNEAQ in the germline V gene (reference sequence). V was shortened by 10 bases and J by 6 bases, with 16 bases between the two germline ends. The CDR3 bases are TGTGCCACCGTACAAGGAGGCGAAAACACCATATATTTT. Residues: CATVQGGENTIYF.

The V call is TRBV6-1, the J call TRBJ1-2; unclear D gene. The CDR3 loop spans 14 amino acids. V gave up 0 bases and J gave up 5 bases, with 10 bases separating them. Per the germline V gene, CDR1 is MNHNS and CDR2 is SASEGT. DNA of the CDR3: TGTGCCAGCAGTGAAGCGATACAGCTTTATGGCTACACCTTC. Translated: CASSEAIQLYGYTF.

The V gene is TRBV11-2, the J gene TRBJ2-1; maybe TRBD1 (7 bases). The V gene's germline CDR1 is SGHAT and CDR2 FQNNGV. This CDR3 has 14 residues. Trimming took 1 base from V and 6 from J, leaving 10 bases between them. The CDR3 DNA sequence: TGTGCCAGCAGCTTAGCAGGGGGAGGCAATGAGCAGTTCTTC. This encodes CASSLAGGGNEQFF.

The chain recombines TRBV28 with TRBJ1-4, with D hard to call. CDR3 size: 13 residues. From germline, CDR1 is MDHEN and CDR2 SYDVKM. Trimming stripped 2 bases from V and 7 bases from J, with 8 bases between. The CDR3 region has the DNA TGTGCCAGCAGTTTAACCTTGTTTGAAAAACTGTTTTTT. It translates to CASSLTLFEKLFF.

The chain uses TRBV28 and TRBJ1-5; TRBD1 matches at 10 bases. Germline V gene sequence: CDR1 MDHEN, CDR2 SYDVKM. V gave up 4 bases and J gave up 10 bases; unmatched junction bases: 13. CDR3 length equals 16 residues. CDR3 sequence reads: CASSSPGQGLVIPQHF. The CDR3 DNA reads TGTGCCAGCAGTTCTCCGGGACAGGGGTTGGTAATTCCCCAGCATTTT.

The chain employs TRBV5-1 and TRBJ1-6, with D possibly being TRBD1 (5 bases). V lost 0 bases to trimming and J lost 15 bases, with 13 bases between them. The CDR3 spans 13 residues. Germline assignment: CDR1 SGHRS and CDR2 YFSETQ. The chain's CDR3 is CASSLDGGGVLHF. DNA for the CDR3: TGCGCCAGCAGCTTGGACGGTGGAGGGGTCCTCCACTTT.

In this sample, this clone turned up a few times. J is TRBJ2-2 and V is TRBV5-1, with D perhaps matching TRBD1 or TRBD2 (5 bases each). The ends were cut back, 1 base at V and 0 bases at J, with 10 bases in the middle. The germline V gene encodes CDR1 SGHRS and CDR2 YFSETQ. The CDR3 totals 16 residues. CDR3 bases: TGCGCCAGCAGCTTGCCCCCGGGACCGAACACCGGGGAGCTGTTTTTT. This codes for CASSLPPGPNTGELFF.

This chain joins TRBV27 and TRBJ2-7; possibly TRBD1 for D (7 bases). The CDR3 extends over 14 amino acids. Trimming pared 3 bases from V and 4 bases from J, leaving 13 bases between. Germline assignment: CDR1 MNHEY and CDR2 SMNVEV (reference sequence). Here the CDR3 DNA reads TGTGCCAGCAGTTTGGGCAGGGGGGCTTACGAGCAGTACTTC. It codes for CASSLGRGAYEQYF.

The chain uses TRBV6-6 and TRBJ2-1; the match to TRBD2 covers 10 bases. Germline CDR1 is MNHNY and CDR2 is SVGAGI (reference sequence). The junction had 12 bases not matched to a gene; V was cut back by 4 bases and J by 15 bases. This CDR3 comprises 14 residues. The CDR3 reads CASSSPSGGQRPFF. The CDR3 DNA sequence: TGTGCCAGCAGTTCGCCTAGCGGGGGCCAACGTCCGTTCTTC.

The CDR3 DNA follows: TGCGCCAGCAGCGTGGGGATCCCACAGACCTTCTACAATGAGCAGTTCTTC. Amino acids: CASSVGIPQTFYNEQFF. V and J are TRBV5-1 and TRBJ2-1, with no clear D. V was pared by 4 bases and J by 3 bases, with 20 bases between. Per the germline V gene, CDR1 is SGHRS and CDR2 is YFSETQ. This CDR3 has 17 residues.

The V call is TRBV2, the J call TRBJ2-5; TRBD1 aligns across 7 bases. V was pared by 9 bases and J by 6 bases, with 10 bases of the junction left unmatched. Germline V lookup: CDR1 SNHLY, CDR2 FYNNEI. The length of the CDR3 is 13 residues. The DNA for the CDR3 is TGTGCCAGTGGCATAGGGGGCGTGAAGACCCAGTACTTC. Its translation: CASGIGGVKTQYF.

The chain carries TRBV5-4 and TRBJ2-2; possibly TRBD1 or TRBD2 for D (6 bases each). The germline gives CDR1 SGHNT, CDR2 YYREEE (reference sequence). There are 16 residues in the CDR3. V lost 4 bases, J lost 5 bases, and 18 bases lay in between. The CDR3 DNA follows: TGTGCCAGCAGCCCGGCCCCGGGGGCATCAACCGGGGAGCTGTTTTTT. Protein: CASSPAPGASTGELFF.

In this sample, this clone turned up once. The genes are TRBV7-9 and TRBJ1-4, with D unresolved. CDR1 and CDR2 from the germline V gene are SEHNR and FQNEAQ (reference sequence). The V end was cut by 3 bases, the J end by 7 bases, with 18 bases between. The length of the CDR3 is 16 residues. The CDR3 DNA follows: TGTGCCAGCAGCTTGGTAACCGGGGTGGAGGGTGAAAAACTGTTTTTT. This translates into CASSLVTGVEGEKLFF.

This chain connects TRBV23-1 to TRBJ1-2; D gene unclear. TRBV23-1 is recorded as an ORF, its role being uncertain. V lost 1 base to trimming and J lost 1 base, with 13 bases between them. The length of the CDR3 is 16 residues. The CDR3 DNA sequence: TGCGCCAGCAGTCAATTCTTGCAGATTTGTAACTATGGCTACACCTTC. This encodes CASSQFLQICNYGYTF.

A few counts support this clone. The rearrangement links TRBV7-3 to TRBJ1-6; 11 bases line up with TRBD1. The CDR3 is 13 residues long. J gave up 9 bases and V 5 bases, and 0 bases lay outside the gene matches. Per germline, CDR1 SGHTA and CDR2 FQGTGA. This CDR3 is CASSGTGGSPLHF. In DNA, the CDR3 is TGTGCCAGCAGCGGGACAGGGGGTTCACCCCTCCACTTT. The full variable domain, in which reference TRBV7-3 and TRBJ1-6 provide the parts outside the CDR3, is GAGVSQTPSNKVTEKGKYVELRCDPISGHTALYWYRQSLGQGPEFLIYFQGTGAADDSGLPNDRFFAVRPEGSVSTLKIQRTERGDSAVYLCASSGTGGSPLHFGNGTRLTVT.

The chain is built from TRBV7-8 and TRBJ1-5; 9 positions agree with TRBD1. This CDR3 region has 16 residues. Germline V gives CDR1 SGHVS, CDR2 FQNEAQ. Trimming at V came to 5 bases and at J to 4 bases, leaving 9 bases not matched to a gene. The CDR3: CASSPSYGTGNQPQHF. CDR3 coding DNA: TGTGCCAGCAGCCCCTCATACGGGACAGGGAATCAGCCCCAGCATTTT.

This clone was detected once. The chain's CDR3 is CATSLSQGIDGYTF. The CDR3 DNA reads as TGTGCCACCAGTCTTTCGCAGGGCATTGATGGCTACACCTTC. This chain joins TRBV24-1 and TRBJ1-2, with D possibly TRBD1 on 5 matching bases. The CDR3 consists of 14 residues. Per the germline V gene, CDR1 is KGHDR and CDR2 is SFDVKD. Deletions cut 6 bases from V and 6 bases from J, with 16 bases between.

This rearrangement joins TRBV5-8 to TRBJ2-7; 8 bases agree with TRBD1. V shed 1 base, J shed 3 bases, and the junction held 3 bases outside the gene matches. This CDR3 region has 14 residues. The germline gives CDR1 SGHTS, CDR2 YDEGEE. The CDR3, as DNA: TGTGCCAGCAGCTTGCTGGGACAGGTCTACGAGCAGTACTTC. Residues: CASSLLGQVYEQYF.

This clone was recorded only once. The chain employs TRBV5-8 and TRBJ2-1; 10 bases are a match to TRBD2. CDR3 length: 15 residues. The germline V gene encodes CDR1 SGHTS and CDR2 YDEGEE. V was pared by 4 bases and J by 6 bases, with 7 bases of the junction left unmatched. The DNA of the CDR3 is TGTGCCAGCAGCCAAAGCGGGGGGGCCCCCAATGAGCAGTTCTTC. Protein sequence: CASSQSGGAPNEQFF.

This chain joins TRBV19 and TRBJ2-1, with TRBD2 matching 8 bases. Germline V gene data show CDR1 as LNHDA and CDR2 as SQIVND (reference sequence). V was pared by 3 bases and J by 5 bases, with 9 bases of the junction left unmatched. The CDR3 extends over 16 amino acids. The CDR3 spells CASSILGTSSDNEQFF. CDR3 DNA sequence: TGTGCCAGTAGTATTCTCGGGACTAGTTCCGACAATGAGCAGTTCTTC.

The V gene is TRBV7-9, the J gene TRBJ2-3; 9 positions agree with TRBD1. V lost 1 base and J lost 1; bases outside the gene matches: 6. The germline CDR1 and CDR2 sequences are SEHNR and FQNEAQ (reference sequence). The CDR3 is 17 residues long. CDR3 loop: CASSLGLRDRGTDTQYF. DNA for the CDR3: TGTGCCAGCAGCTTAGGTCTCCGGGACAGGGGCACAGATACGCAGTATTTT.

The gene calls are TRBV27 and TRBJ1-6; tentatively, D is TRBD1 (5 bases). Germline V gene lookup returns CDR1 MNHEY and CDR2 SMNVEV (reference sequence). This CDR3 has 12 amino acids. V was trimmed by 9 bases and J by 6 bases, leaving 9 bases between them. CDR3 coding DNA: TGTGCCAGTGGGGACCTTAATTCACCCCTCCACTTT. Encoded protein: CASGDLNSPLHF.

V is TRBV14 and J is TRBJ1-2; no clear D gene. Per germline, CDR1 SGHDN and CDR2 FVKESK. V was shortened by 4 bases and J by 8 bases, with 17 bases between the two germline ends. CDR3 length: 14 amino acids. The CDR3 region has the DNA TGTGCCAGCAGCCTAAGCCCCAGCTATGGGGGCTACACCTTC. Amino acids: CASSLSPSYGGYTF.

The chain carries TRBV5-1 and TRBJ2-2; TRBD1 matches 8 bases. V lost 0 bases, J lost 3 bases, and 1 base stayed unmatched. Per the germline V gene, CDR1 is SGHRS and CDR2 is YFSETQ. This CDR3 spans 15 amino acids. CDR3 DNA: TGCGCCAGCAGCTTGGGACAGGGGTACACCGGGGAGCTGTTTTTT. This codes for CASSLGQGYTGELFF.

This clone was recorded once. The CDR3 nucleotides are TGTGCCAGCAGCTTAGGGGAAAGCAGGGGGAATTCACCCCTCCACTTT. The encoded protein is CASSLGESRGNSPLHF. The chain joins TRBV7-2 to TRBJ1-6; 7 nucleotides align to TRBD1. Germline V gives CDR1 SGHTA, CDR2 FQGNSA. The V and J ends lost 1 base and 7 bases, in that order; junction bases with no gene match: 7. CDR3 size: 16 residues.

The chain uses TRBV20-1 and TRBJ2-3; no reliable D call. V gave up 6 bases and J gave up 3 bases, with 7 bases separating them. CDR3 length: 11 amino acids. Germline V CDR1 and CDR2: DFQATT, SNEGSKA (reference sequence). For the CDR3, the DNA is TGCAGTGCCACTCTGACAGATACGCAGTATTTT. Amino acid sequence: CSATLTDTQYF.

This clone appeared a single time. This sequence joins TRBV3-1 (or the pseudogene TRBV3-2) and TRBJ1-2, with D possibly being TRBD1 (5 bases). The CDR3 contains 13 residues. Trimming stripped 0 bases from V and 8 bases from J, with 10 bases between. CDR1 LGHDT and CDR2 YNNKEL come from the germline V gene (reference sequence). DNA for the CDR3: TGTGCCAGCAGCCAAGATGGGGGACGCGGCTACACCTTC. Encoded protein: CASSQDGGRGYTF.